These 5 T cell receptor beta chains originate from one sample sequenced in a study of blood T cells in healthy people across ages. Sample-barcoded 5' priming and a J-beta primer mix drove a second PCR of about 6 to 12 cycles. TCRdb reprocessed the 5' RACE reads with MiXCR, giving one entry per CDR3 protein. Among roughly 500,000 distinct CDR3 sequences listed, 27% were seen once. What was sequenced was blood. These receptor sequences come from an older woman in good health.

This chain uses TRBV4-3 with TRBJ2-7, with D tentatively TRBD1 or TRBD2 (6 bases each). The germline V gene encodes CDR1 LGHNA and CDR2 YSLEER. Trimming shortened V by 1 base and J by 0 bases, and 13 bases separated the two germline ends. This CDR3 region has 16 residues. CDR3 residues: CASSQAGAGSSYEQYF. CDR3 nucleotide sequence: TGCGCCAGCAGCCAAGCGGGGGCAGGAAGCTCCTACGAGCAGTACTTC.

This clonotype was counted between two and nine times. V and J are TRBV19 and TRBJ1-2; 10 bases are a match to TRBD1. Germline CDR1 is LNHDA and CDR2 is SQIVND (reference sequence). V lost 5 bases and J lost 4; bases outside the gene matches: 7. The CDR3 loop spans 15 amino acids. CDR3 sequence reads: CASSVSGQGIYGYTF. The CDR3, as DNA: TGTGCCAGTAGTGTATCGGGACAGGGGATCTATGGCTACACCTTC.

The V gene is TRBV4-2, the J gene TRBJ2-3; D is unresolved. The CDR3 loop spans 14 amino acids. CDR1 LGHNA and CDR2 YNFKEQ come from the germline V gene. Trimming shortened V by 4 bases and J by 5 bases, and 13 bases separated the two germline ends. The CDR3 nucleotides read TGTGCCAGCAGCCCTACCGATATGGGAGATACGCAGTATTTT. Protein product: CASSPTDMGDTQYF.

This clonotype was counted only a few times. The chain employs TRBV5-1 and TRBJ2-1; D is uncertain. The length of the CDR3 is 13 residues. V lost 4 bases and J lost 5, with 10 bases in between. Per the germline V gene, CDR1 is SGHRS and CDR2 is YFSETQ. The CDR3 protein is CASSEGFNNEQFF. The CDR3 nucleotides read TGCGCCAGCAGCGAAGGATTTAACAATGAGCAGTTCTTC.

The rearrangement links TRBV6-5 to TRBJ1-5, with D possibly matching TRBD1 (5 bases). The CDR3 has 14 residues. Trimming took 6 bases from V and 4 from J, leaving 13 bases between them. Germline V gene data show CDR1 as MNHEY and CDR2 as SVGAGI. The CDR3 is CASSIRVGNQPQHF. The CDR3, as DNA: TGTGCCAGCAGCATCAGGGTCGGGAATCAGCCCCAGCATTTT.